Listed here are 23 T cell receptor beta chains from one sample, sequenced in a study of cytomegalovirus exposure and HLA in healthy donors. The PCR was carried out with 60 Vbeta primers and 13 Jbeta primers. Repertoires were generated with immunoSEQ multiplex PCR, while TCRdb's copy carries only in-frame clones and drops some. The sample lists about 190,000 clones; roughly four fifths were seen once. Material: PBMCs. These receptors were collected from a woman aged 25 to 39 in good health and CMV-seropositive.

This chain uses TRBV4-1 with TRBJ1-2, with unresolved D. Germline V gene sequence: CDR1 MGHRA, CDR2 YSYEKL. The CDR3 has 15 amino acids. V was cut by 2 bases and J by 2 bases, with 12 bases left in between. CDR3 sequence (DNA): TGCGCCAGCAGCCAACTCGGGAACCTCAACTATGGCTACACCTTC. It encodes CASSQLGNLNYGYTF.

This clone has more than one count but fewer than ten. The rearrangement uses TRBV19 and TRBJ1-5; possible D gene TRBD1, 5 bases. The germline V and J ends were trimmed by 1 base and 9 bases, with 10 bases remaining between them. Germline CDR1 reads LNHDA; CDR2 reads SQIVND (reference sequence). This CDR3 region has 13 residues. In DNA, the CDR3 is TGTGCCAGTAGTATAGTTTTGCAGGGGCCCCAGCATTTT. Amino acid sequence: CASSIVLQGPQHF.

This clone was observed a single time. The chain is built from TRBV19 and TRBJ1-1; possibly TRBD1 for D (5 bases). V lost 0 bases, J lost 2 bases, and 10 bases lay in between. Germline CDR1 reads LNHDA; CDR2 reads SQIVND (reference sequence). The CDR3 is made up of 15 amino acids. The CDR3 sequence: CASSIDGAGNTEAFF. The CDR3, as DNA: TGTGCCAGTAGTATAGATGGGGCAGGCAACACTGAAGCTTTCTTT.

Written as DNA, the CDR3 is TGTGCCAGCAGTGAAGCTAGGACAGGGGTCACTGAAGCTTTCTTT. Protein: CASSEARTGVTEAFF. The J gene is TRBJ1-1, the V gene TRBV2, with 9 bases matching TRBD1. CDR3 length equals 15 residues. Germline V gives CDR1 SNHLY, CDR2 FYNNEI. V gave up 0 bases and J gave up 4 bases; unmatched junction bases: 3.

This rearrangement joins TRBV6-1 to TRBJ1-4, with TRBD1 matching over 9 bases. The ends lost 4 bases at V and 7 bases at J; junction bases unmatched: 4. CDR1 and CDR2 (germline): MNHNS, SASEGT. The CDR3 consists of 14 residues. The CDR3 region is CASSAGTGFEKLFF. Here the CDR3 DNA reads TGTGCCAGCAGTGCCGGGACAGGGTTTGAAAAACTGTTTTTT.

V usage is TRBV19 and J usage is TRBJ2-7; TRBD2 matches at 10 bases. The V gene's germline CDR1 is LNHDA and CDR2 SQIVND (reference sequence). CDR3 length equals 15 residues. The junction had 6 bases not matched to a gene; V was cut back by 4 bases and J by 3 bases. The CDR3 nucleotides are TGTGCCAGTAGTACTTTCCTAGCGGGAGTCTACGAGCAGTACTTC. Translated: CASSTFLAGVYEQYF.

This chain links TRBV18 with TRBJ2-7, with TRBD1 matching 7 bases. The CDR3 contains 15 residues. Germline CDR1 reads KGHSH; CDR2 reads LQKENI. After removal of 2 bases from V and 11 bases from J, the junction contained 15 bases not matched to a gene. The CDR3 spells CASSPKTGSLTEKYF. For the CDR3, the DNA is TGTGCCAGCTCACCAAAGACAGGGTCCTTAACTGAGAAGTACTTC. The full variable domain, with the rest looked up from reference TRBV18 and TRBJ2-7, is NAGVMQNPRHLVRRRGQEARLRCSPMKGHSHVYWYRQLPEEGLKFMVYLQKENIIDESGMPKERFSAEFPKEGPSILRIQQVVRGDSAAYFCASSPKTGSLTEKYFGPGTRLTVT.

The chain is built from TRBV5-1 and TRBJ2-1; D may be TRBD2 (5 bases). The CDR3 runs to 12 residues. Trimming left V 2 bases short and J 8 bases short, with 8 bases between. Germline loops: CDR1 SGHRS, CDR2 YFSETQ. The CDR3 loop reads CASSLGGDEQFF. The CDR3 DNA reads TGCGCCAGCAGCTTAGGAGGAGATGAGCAGTTCTTC.

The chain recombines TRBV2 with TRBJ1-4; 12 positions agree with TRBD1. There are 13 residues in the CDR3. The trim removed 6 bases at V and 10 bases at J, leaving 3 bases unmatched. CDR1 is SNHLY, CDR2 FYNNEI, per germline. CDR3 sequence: CASRGQGAGKLFF. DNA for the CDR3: TGTGCCAGCAGGGGACAGGGGGCTGGAAAACTGTTTTTT.

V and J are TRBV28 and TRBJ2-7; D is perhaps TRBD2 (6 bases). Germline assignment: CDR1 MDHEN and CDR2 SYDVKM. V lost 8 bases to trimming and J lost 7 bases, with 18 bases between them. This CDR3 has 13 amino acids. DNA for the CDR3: TGTGCCAGCTGCTATATGGGGCGGGGAGAGCAGTACTTC. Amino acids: CASCYMGRGEQYF.

The CDR3 region has the DNA TGTGCCAGTAGGACTAGCGGGAGCTCCTACGAGCAGTACTTC. It translates to CASRTSGSSYEQYF. This chain uses TRBV19 with TRBJ2-7; 12 positions match TRBD2. CDR3 length: 14 residues. CDR1 and CDR2 (germline): LNHDA, SQIVND (reference sequence). With 6 bases clipped from V and 0 bases from J, the junction kept 0 bases outside the gene matches.

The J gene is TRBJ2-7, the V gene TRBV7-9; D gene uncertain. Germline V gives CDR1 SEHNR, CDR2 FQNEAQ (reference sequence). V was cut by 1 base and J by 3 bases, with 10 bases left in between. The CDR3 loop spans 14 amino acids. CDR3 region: CASSLEGSFYEQYF. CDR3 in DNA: TGTGCCAGCAGCTTAGAAGGTAGCTTCTACGAGCAGTACTTC.

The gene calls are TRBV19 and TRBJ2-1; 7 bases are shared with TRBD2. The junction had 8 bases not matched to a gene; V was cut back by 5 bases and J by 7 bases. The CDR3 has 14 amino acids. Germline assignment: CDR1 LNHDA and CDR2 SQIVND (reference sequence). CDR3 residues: CASSWAGVVNEQFF. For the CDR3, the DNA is TGTGCCAGTAGTTGGGCGGGAGTGGTAAATGAGCAGTTCTTC.

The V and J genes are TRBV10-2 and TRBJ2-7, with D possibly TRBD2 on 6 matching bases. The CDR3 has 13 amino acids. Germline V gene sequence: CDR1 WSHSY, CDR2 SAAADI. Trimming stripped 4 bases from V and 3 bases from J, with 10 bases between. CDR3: CASSGGLGYEQYF. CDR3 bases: TGCGCCAGCAGTGGGGGACTGGGCTACGAGCAGTACTTC.

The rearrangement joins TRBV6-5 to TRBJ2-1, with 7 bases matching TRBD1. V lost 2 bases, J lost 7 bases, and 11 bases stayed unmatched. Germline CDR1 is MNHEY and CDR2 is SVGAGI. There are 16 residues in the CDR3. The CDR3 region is CASSYGQTPQGNEQFF. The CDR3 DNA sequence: TGTGCCAGCAGTTACGGGCAAACCCCACAGGGGAATGAGCAGTTCTTC.

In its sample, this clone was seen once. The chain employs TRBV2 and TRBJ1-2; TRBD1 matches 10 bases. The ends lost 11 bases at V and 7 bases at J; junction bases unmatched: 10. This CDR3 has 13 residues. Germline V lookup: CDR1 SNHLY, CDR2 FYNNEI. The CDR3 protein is CAGRGQGTVGYTF. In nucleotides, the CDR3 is TGTGCCGGCCGGGGACAGGGGACCGTTGGCTACACCTTC.

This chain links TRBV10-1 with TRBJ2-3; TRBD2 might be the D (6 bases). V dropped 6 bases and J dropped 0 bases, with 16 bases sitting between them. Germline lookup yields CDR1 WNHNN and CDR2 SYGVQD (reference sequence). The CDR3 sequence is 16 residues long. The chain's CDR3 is CASSKTRGTSTDTQYF. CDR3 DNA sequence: TGCGCCAGCAGCAAAACACGGGGGACTAGCACAGATACGCAGTATTTT.

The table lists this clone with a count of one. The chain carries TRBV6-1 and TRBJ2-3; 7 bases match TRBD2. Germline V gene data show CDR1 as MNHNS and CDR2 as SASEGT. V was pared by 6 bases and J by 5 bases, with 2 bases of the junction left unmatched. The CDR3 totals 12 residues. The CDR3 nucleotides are TGTGCCAGCAGCGTAGCGGGAGATACGCAGTATTTT. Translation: CASSVAGDTQYF.

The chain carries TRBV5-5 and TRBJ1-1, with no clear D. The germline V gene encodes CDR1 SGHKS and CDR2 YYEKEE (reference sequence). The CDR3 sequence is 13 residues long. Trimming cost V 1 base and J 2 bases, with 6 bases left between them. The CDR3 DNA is TGTGCCAGCAGCTTGTACCTAAACACTGAAGCTTTCTTT. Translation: CASSLYLNTEAFF.

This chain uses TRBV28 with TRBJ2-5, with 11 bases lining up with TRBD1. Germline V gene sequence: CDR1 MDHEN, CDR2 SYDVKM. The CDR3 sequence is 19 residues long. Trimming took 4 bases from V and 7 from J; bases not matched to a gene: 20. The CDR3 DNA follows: TGTGCCAGCAGTTCCCTATCATTCCGGGACAGGGGGAAGACGGGGACCCAGTACTTC. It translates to CASSSLSFRDRGKTGTQYF. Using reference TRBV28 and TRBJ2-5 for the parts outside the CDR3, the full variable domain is DVKVTQSSRYLVKRTGEKVFLECVQDMDHENMFWYRQDPGLGLRLIYFSYDVKMKEKGDIPEGYSVSREKKERFSLILESASTNQTSMYLCASSSLSFRDRGKTGTQYFGPGTRLLVL.

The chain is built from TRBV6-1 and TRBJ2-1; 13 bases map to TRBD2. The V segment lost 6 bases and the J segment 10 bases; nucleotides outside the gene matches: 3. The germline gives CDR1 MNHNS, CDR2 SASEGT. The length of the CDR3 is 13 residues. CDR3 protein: CASRGLAGQEQFF. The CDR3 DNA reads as TGTGCCAGCAGGGGACTAGCGGGACAGGAGCAGTTCTTC.

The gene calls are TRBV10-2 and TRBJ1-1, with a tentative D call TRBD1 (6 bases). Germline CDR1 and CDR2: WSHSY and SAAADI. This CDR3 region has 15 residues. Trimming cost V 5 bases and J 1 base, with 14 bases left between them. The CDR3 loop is CASSPPDRQNTEAFF. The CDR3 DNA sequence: TGCGCCAGCAGTCCCCCGGACAGACAGAACACTGAAGCTTTCTTT.

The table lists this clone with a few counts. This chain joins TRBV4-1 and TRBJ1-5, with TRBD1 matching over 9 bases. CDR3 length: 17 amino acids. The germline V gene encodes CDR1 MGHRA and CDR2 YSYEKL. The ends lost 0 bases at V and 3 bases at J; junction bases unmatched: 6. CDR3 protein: CASSQDGGTGSNQPQHF. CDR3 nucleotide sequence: TGCGCCAGCAGCCAAGATGGGGGGACAGGGTCCAATCAGCCCCAGCATTTT.